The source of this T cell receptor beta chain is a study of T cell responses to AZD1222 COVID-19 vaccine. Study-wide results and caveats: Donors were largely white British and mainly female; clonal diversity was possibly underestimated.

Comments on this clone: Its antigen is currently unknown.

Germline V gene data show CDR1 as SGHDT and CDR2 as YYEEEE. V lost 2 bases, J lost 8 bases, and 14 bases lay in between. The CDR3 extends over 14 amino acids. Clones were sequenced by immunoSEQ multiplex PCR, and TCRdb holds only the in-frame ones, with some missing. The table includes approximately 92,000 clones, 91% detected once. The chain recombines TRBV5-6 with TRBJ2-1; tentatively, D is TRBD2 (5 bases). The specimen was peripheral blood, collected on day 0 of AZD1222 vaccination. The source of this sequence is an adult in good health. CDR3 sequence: CASSFVLARHEQFF. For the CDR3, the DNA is TGTGCCAGCAGCTTCGTCCTAGCTCGTCATGAGCAGTTCTTC. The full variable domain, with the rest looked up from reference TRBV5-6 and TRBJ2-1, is DAGVTQSPTHLIKTRGQQVTLRCSPKSGHDTVSWYQQALGQGPQFIFQYYEEEERQRGNFPDRFSGHQFPNYSSELNVNALLLGDSALYLCASSFVLARHEQFFGPGTRLTVL.